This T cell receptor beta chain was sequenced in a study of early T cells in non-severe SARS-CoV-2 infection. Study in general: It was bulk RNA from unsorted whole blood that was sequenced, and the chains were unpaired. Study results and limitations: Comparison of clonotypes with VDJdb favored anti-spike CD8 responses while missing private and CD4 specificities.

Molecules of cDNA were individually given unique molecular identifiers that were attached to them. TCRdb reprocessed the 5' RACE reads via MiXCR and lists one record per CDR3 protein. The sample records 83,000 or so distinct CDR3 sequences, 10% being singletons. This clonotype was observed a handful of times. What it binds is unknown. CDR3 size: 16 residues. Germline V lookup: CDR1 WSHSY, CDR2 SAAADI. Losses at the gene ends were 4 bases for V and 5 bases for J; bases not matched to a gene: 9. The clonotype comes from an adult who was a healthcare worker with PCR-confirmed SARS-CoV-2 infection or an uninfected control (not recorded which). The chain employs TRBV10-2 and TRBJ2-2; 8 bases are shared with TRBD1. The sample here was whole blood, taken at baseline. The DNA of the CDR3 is TGCGCCAGCAGTGGGGGACAGGCGAGACCAACCGGGGAGCTGTTTTTT. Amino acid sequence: CASSGGQARPTGELFF.